The 23 T cell receptor beta chains presented below share a single source sample, sequenced in a study of blood T cell repertoires in COVID-19. Measured with immunoSEQ multiplex PCR; TCRdb has only the in-frame clones, and not every one. The table lists under 200,000 clones, about 91% of them singletons, with 0.77% in the top ten. Sequencing was performed on PBMCs or T cells enriched from blood (not recorded which). Receptors originate from a woman aged 18-30 years who had recovered from COVID-19.

The chain employs TRBV30 and TRBJ2-2; 7 nucleotides align to TRBD2. CDR1 is GTSNPN and CDR2 is SVGIG in the germline V gene (reference sequence). V lost 5 bases and J lost 3; bases outside the gene matches: 12. The CDR3 runs 16 residues. CDR3 coding DNA: TGTGCCTGGGCCCCCTCCGGCGGGAGCCACACCGGGGAGCTGTTTTTT. Protein sequence: CAWAPSGGSHTGELFF.

This sequence joins TRBV15 and TRBJ1-4; D might be TRBD1 (5 bases). This CDR3 is 15 amino acids long. Germline V CDR1 and CDR2: LNHNV, YYDKDF (reference sequence). V was clipped by 0 bases and J by 7 bases, with 12 bases between them. DNA for the CDR3: TGTGCCACCAGCAGAGATCAGGGTAGCAGTGAAAAACTGTTTTTT. Protein product: CATSRDQGSSEKLFF.

The rearrangement links TRBV20-1 to TRBJ2-7; TRBD1 agrees at 11 bases. The CDR3 covers 11 residues. Germline CDR1 DFQATT, CDR2 SNEGSKA (reference sequence). V lost 8 bases, J lost 5 bases, and 2 bases stayed unmatched. CDR3 nucleotide sequence: TGCAGTCCGGGACAGGGGGACGAGCAGTACTTC. This codes for CSPGQGDEQYF.

The chain couples TRBV7-3 to TRBJ2-7; no clear D gene. Germline-derived CDR1 and CDR2 are SGHTA and FQGTGA. V lost 1 base, J lost 6 bases, and 7 bases lay in between. This CDR3 region has 12 residues. The CDR3 region has the DNA TGTGCCAGCAGCTTAATAGGCGGCGAGCAGTACTTC. Its protein is CASSLIGGEQYF.

Here the CDR3 DNA reads TGTGCCAGCAGCTTTACAGGGGCCGGAACGCCTCCGTTCTTC. Translating gives CASSFTGAGTPPFF. The chain joins TRBV7-2 to TRBJ2-1, with TRBD1 matching over 7 bases. CDR1 is SGHTA and CDR2 is FQGNSA in the germline V gene. The CDR3 is 14 residues long. V was pared by 3 bases and J by 15 bases, with 14 bases of the junction left unmatched.

The chain employs TRBV27 and TRBJ1-2; a weak D match, TRBD1 (5 bases). Trimming stripped 5 bases from V and 3 bases from J, with 13 bases between. CDR3 length equals 14 residues. CDR1 MNHEY and CDR2 SMNVEV come from the germline V gene (reference sequence). The CDR3 loop is CASSPNRQDYGYTF. CDR3 nucleotide sequence: TGTGCCAGCAGTCCCAACAGGCAGGACTATGGCTACACCTTC.

The chain links TRBV4-3 to TRBJ2-3, with 8 bases aligning to TRBD2. The CDR3 consists of 16 residues. The germline gives CDR1 LGHNA, CDR2 YSLEER. V shed 1 base, J shed 1 base, and the junction held 4 bases outside the gene matches. The CDR3 loop is CASSQGPGLGTDTQYF. The CDR3 DNA follows: TGCGCCAGCAGCCAAGGGCCGGGACTAGGCACAGATACGCAGTATTTT.

This rearrangement joins TRBV14 to TRBJ1-1; possibly TRBD1 for D (5 bases). Germline V gene lookup returns CDR1 SGHDN and CDR2 FVKESK. CDR3 length: 12 residues. Trimming pared 5 bases from V and 1 base from J, leaving 5 bases between. Written as DNA, the CDR3 is TGTGCCAGCAGCACAGGGAACACTGAAGCTTTCTTT. Encoded protein: CASSTGNTEAFF. Together with reference TRBV14 and TRBJ1-1, the CDR3 gives the full variable domain: EAGVTQFPSHSVIEKGQTVTLRCDPISGHDNLYWYRRVMGKEIKFLLHFVKESKQDESGMPNNRFLAERTGGTYSTLKVQPAELEDSGVYFCASSTGNTEAFFGQGTRLTVV.

J is TRBJ2-5 and V is TRBV9, with D tentatively TRBD1 (8 bases). Trimming took 3 bases from V and 5 from J, leaving 20 bases between them. Germline-derived CDR1 and CDR2 are SGDLS and YYNGEE. The CDR3 is 16 amino acids. The CDR3 spells CASSAKGGTGGETQYF. Here the CDR3 DNA reads TGTGCCAGCAGCGCCAAGGGGGGGACAGGAGGGGAGACCCAGTACTTC.

The rearrangement uses TRBV19 and TRBJ1-2, with 8 bases matching TRBD1. This CDR3 spans 13 amino acids. The germline CDR1 and CDR2 sequences are LNHDA and SQIVND (reference sequence). With V trimmed by 4 bases and J by 4 bases, 2 bases remained unmatched. The CDR3 reads CASSTTGVYGYTF. The CDR3 nucleotides are TGTGCCAGTAGTACGACAGGGGTCTATGGCTACACCTTC.

The chain joins TRBV14 to TRBJ2-5, with 14 bases lining up with TRBD2. The CDR3 length is 21 residues. The ends lost 1 base at V and 2 bases at J; junction bases unmatched: 15. Germline CDR1 SGHDN, CDR2 FVKESK. The CDR3 is CASSQVPPTSGRARQQETQYF. The CDR3 DNA follows: TGTGCCAGCAGCCAAGTCCCCCCGACTAGCGGGAGGGCAAGACAACAAGAGACCCAGTACTTC.

V is TRBV9 and J is TRBJ2-7; possibly TRBD2 for D (6 bases). V dropped 4 bases and J dropped 0 bases, with 20 bases sitting between them. The CDR3 is 17 amino acids. Germline loops: CDR1 SGDLS, CDR2 YYNGEE. The CDR3 here is CASSPRVGRDHSYEQYF. CDR3 coding DNA: TGTGCCAGCAGCCCGAGGGTAGGGCGGGATCACTCCTACGAGCAGTACTTC.

J is TRBJ1-1 and V is TRBV3-1 (or the pseudogene TRBV3-2); 7 bases line up with TRBD1. The J segment lost 7 bases and the V segment lost 3 bases, leaving 14 bases of the junction unmatched. This CDR3 has 16 residues. Germline lookup yields CDR1 LGHDT and CDR2 YNNKEL (reference sequence). Written as DNA, the CDR3 is TGTGCCAGCAGCCACCGACAGGGCCGTGGGAGTGATGAAGCTTTCTTT. It yields the protein CASSHRQGRGSDEAFF.

This clone was observed a single time. The rearrangement joins TRBV9 to TRBJ2-1; 9 bases are a match to TRBD2. This CDR3 is 15 amino acids long. The germline V gene has CDR1 SGDLS and CDR2 YYNGEE. The J segment lost 7 bases and the V segment lost 2 bases, leaving 7 bases of the junction unmatched. The CDR3 region is CASSVLAGPDNEQFF. CDR3 bases: TGTGCCAGCAGCGTCCTAGCGGGGCCAGATAATGAGCAGTTCTTC.

The V call is TRBV19, the J call TRBJ2-3; D is unclear. With 6 bases removed from V and 2 bases from J, the gap between germline ends came to 6 bases. Germline CDR1 and CDR2: LNHDA and SQIVND (reference sequence). This CDR3 has 12 amino acids. The CDR3 reads CASRQNTDTQYF. The CDR3 DNA follows: TGTGCCAGTAGACAAAACACAGATACGCAGTATTTT.

The chain has TRBV5-1 and TRBJ1-2; weak D call: TRBD1 (5 bases). Trimming removed 0 bases from V and 2 bases from J, with 11 bases in between. The CDR3 runs 15 residues. Germline values: CDR1 SGHRS, CDR2 YFSETQ. CDR3 coding DNA: TGCGCCAGCAGCTTGGAGGTGGGGCACAACTATGGCTACACCTTC. Protein: CASSLEVGHNYGYTF.

The chain combines TRBV19 with TRBJ2-1; 7 nucleotides agree with TRBD2. The V segment lost 3 bases and the J segment 7 bases; nucleotides outside the gene matches: 9. Germline CDR1 and CDR2: LNHDA and SQIVND (reference sequence). There are 15 residues in the CDR3. The CDR3 DNA is TGTGCCAGTAGTATCGGGCGGGAGAAAAGGAATGAGCAGTTCTTC. It codes for CASSIGREKRNEQFF. Variable domain in full (rest from reference TRBV19 and TRBJ2-1): DGGITQSPKYLFRKEGQNVTLSCEQNLNHDAMYWYRQDPGQGLRLIYYSQIVNDFQKGDIAEGYSVSREKKESFPLTVTSAQKNPTAFYLCASSIGREKRNEQFFGPGTRLTVL.

The rearrangement uses TRBV27 and TRBJ2-2, with 10 nucleotides matching TRBD1. V gave up 7 bases and J gave up 7 bases; unmatched junction bases: 12. This CDR3 is built from 16 residues. Germline CDR1 and CDR2: MNHEY and SMNVEV (reference sequence). CDR3 in DNA: TGTGCCAGCACCGCCGACAGGGGGCGCGGGAGCGGGGAGCTGTTTTTT. This translates into CASTADRGRGSGELFF.

The chain couples TRBV7-2 to TRBJ1-4; 7 nucleotides align to TRBD1. CDR3 size: 15 residues. Germline V gene lookup returns CDR1 SGHTA and CDR2 FQGNSA. The V and J ends lost 2 bases and 8 bases, in that order; junction bases with no gene match: 8. The CDR3 is CASSLQGGGLEKLFF. The CDR3 DNA is TGTGCCAGCAGCTTACAGGGGGGAGGATTAGAAAAACTGTTTTTT.

This chain links TRBV20-1 with TRBJ2-1; the match to TRBD2 covers 7 bases. There are 11 residues in the CDR3. CDR1 is DFQATT, CDR2 SNEGSKA, per germline (reference sequence). V dropped 6 bases and J dropped 7; count of bases not matched to a gene: 3. For the CDR3, the DNA is TGCAGTGCCAAACTAGCGAATGAGCAGTTCTTC. It is translated as CSAKLANEQFF.

This clone came up once. The V gene is TRBV5-1, the J gene TRBJ2-6; possibly TRBD1 for D (6 bases). CDR1 and CDR2 (germline): SGHRS, YFSETQ. The CDR3 consists of 17 residues. Trimming took 5 bases from V and 2 from J, leaving 17 bases between them. CDR3 in amino acids: CASRRMLTGTGANVLTF. CDR3 DNA: TGCGCCAGCAGACGTATGTTAACAGGGACTGGGGCCAACGTCCTGACTTTC. The full variable domain, with the rest looked up from reference TRBV5-1 and TRBJ2-6, is KAGVTQTPRYLIKTRGQQVTLSCSPISGHRSVSWYQQTPGQGLQFLFEYFSETQRNKGNFPGRFSGRQFSNSRSEMNVSTLELGDSALYLCASRRMLTGTGANVLTFGAGSRLTVL.

V usage is TRBV19 and J usage is TRBJ2-7; 8 bases are shared with TRBD1. Trimming cost V 3 bases and J 2 bases; bases outside gene matches: 18. CDR3 size: 19 residues. Germline CDR1 and CDR2: LNHDA and SQIVND (reference sequence). The CDR3 loop reads CASSIFGLVGRQGTYEQYF. The CDR3 nucleotides read TGTGCCAGTAGTATTTTCGGTCTGGTAGGTCGACAGGGGACCTACGAGCAGTACTTC.

The rearrangement uses TRBV5-1 and TRBJ2-5; 16 bases align to TRBD2. V lost 4 bases and J lost 5; bases outside the gene matches: 11. The CDR3 length is 18 residues. The germline CDR1 and CDR2 sequences are SGHRS and YFSETQ. CDR3 sequence: CASSVGPGLAGGGETQYF. The CDR3 DNA reads as TGCGCCAGCAGCGTTGGACCGGGACTAGCGGGAGGGGGGGAGACCCAGTACTTC. The full variable domain, rest sourced from reference TRBV5-1 and TRBJ2-5, is KAGVTQTPRYLIKTRGQQVTLSCSPISGHRSVSWYQQTPGQGLQFLFEYFSETQRNKGNFPGRFSGRQFSNSRSEMNVSTLELGDSALYLCASSVGPGLAGGGETQYFGPGTRLLVL.